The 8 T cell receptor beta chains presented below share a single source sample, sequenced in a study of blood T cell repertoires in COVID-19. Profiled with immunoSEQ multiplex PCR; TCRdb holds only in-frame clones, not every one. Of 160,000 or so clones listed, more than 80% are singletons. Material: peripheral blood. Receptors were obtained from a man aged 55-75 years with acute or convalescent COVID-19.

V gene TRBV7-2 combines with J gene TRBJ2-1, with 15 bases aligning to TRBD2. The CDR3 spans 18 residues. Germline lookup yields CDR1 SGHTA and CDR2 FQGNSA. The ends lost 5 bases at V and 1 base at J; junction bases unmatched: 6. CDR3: CASSPGLAGGPSYNEQFF. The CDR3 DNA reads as TGTGCCAGCAGCCCAGGACTAGCGGGGGGGCCTTCCTACAATGAGCAGTTCTTC. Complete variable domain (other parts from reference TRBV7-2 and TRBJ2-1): GAGVSQSPSNKVTEKGKDVELRCDPISGHTALYWYRQSLGQGLEFLIYFQGNSAPDKSGLPSDRFSAERTGGSVSTLTIQRTQQEDSAVYLCASSPGLAGGPSYNEQFFGPGTRLTVL.

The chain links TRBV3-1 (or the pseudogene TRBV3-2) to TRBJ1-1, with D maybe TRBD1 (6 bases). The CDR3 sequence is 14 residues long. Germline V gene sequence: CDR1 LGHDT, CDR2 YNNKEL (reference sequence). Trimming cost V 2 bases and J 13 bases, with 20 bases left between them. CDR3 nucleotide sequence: TGTGCCAGCAGCCAATCACCCAGGGGTAGTTTCGGTTTCTTT. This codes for CASSQSPRGSFGFF.

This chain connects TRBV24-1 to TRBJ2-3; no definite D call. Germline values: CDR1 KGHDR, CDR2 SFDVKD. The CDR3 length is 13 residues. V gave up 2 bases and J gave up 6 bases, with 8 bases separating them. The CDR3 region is CATSDSGRDTQYF. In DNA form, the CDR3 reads TGTGCCACCAGTGATTCAGGCAGGGATACGCAGTATTTT.

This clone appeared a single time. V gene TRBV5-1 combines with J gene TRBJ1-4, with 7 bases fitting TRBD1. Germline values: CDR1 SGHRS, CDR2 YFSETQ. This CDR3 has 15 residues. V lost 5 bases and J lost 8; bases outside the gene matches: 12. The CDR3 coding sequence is TGCGCCAGCAGTCTCCGGACAGGAGGAGGGGAAAAACTGTTTTTT. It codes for CASSLRTGGGEKLFF.

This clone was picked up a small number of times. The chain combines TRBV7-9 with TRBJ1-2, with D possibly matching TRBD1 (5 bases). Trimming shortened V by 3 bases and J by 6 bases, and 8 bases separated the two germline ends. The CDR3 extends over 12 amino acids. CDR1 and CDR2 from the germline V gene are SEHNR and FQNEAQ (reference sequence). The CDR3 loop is CASSFQGNGYTF. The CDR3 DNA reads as TGTGCCAGCAGCTTCCAGGGCAATGGCTACACCTTC. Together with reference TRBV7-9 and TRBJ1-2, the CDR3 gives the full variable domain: DTGVSQNPRHKITKRGQNVTFRCDPISEHNRLYWYRQTLGQGPEFLTYFQNEAQLEKSRLLSDRFSAERPKGSFSTLEIQRTEQGDSAMYLCASSFQGNGYTFGSGTRLTVV.

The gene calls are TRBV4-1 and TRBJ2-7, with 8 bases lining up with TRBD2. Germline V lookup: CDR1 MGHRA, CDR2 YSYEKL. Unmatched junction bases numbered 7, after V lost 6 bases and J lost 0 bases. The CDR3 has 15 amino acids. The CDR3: CASRFLSGISYEQYF. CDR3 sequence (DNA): TGCGCCAGCAGGTTTCTTAGCGGGATCTCCTACGAGCAGTACTTC.

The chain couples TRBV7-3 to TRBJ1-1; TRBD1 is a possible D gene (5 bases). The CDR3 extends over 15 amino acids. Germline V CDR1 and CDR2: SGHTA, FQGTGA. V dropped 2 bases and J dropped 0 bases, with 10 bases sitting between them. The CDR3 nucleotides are TGTGCCAGCAGCTTACAGGGTCAGTTGAACACTGAAGCTTTCTTT. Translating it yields CASSLQGQLNTEAFF.

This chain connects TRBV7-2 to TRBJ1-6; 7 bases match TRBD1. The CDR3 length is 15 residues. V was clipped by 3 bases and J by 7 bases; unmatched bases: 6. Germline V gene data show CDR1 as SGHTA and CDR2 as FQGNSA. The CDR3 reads CASSFVDRVNSPLHF. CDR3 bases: TGTGCCAGCAGCTTCGTCGACAGGGTGAATTCACCCCTCCACTTT.